This T cell receptor (beta chain) was sequenced in a study of blood T cell repertoires in COVID-19. Turning to the study itself: Samples representing acute and convalescent COVID-19 were sourced from the United States, Italy and Spain. In each case, the material was cDNA or gDNA derived from T cells, B-cell-depleted T cells, or PBMCs.

This CDR3 region has 12 residues. V dropped 1 base and J dropped 14 bases, with 9 bases sitting between them. The germline CDR1 and CDR2 sequences are SGHDN and FVKESK. Profiling relied on immunoSEQ multiplex PCR, and the TCRdb table lists in-frame clones only, not all of them. The data hold around 320,000 clones, with about nine tenths observed a single time. The TCR was taken from a man aged 18 to 35 with active or convalescent COVID-19. Source material: peripheral blood. The chain employs TRBV14 and TRBJ1-6; D is unclear. CDR3 nucleotides: TGTGCCAGCAGCCAAGCCCGGTCGACCCTCCACTTT. As protein: CASSQARSTLHF.